This TCR beta chain was sequenced in a study of metastatic and nonmetastatic thyroid tumors. Turning to the study itself: Repertoires of blood and of tissue (tumor or nodule) from malignant and benign thyroid patients were compared.

The CDR3 covers 15 residues. All patients reached thyroid surgery having received no treatment beforehand. TCRdb re-clonotyped the PCR reads through MiXCR. Of tens of thousands of clones listed, 3.5% to 5% were seen once; the top ten hold under 25%. A note on this clone: The germline gene is not matched at one end of the junction; a read error may be the cause. Other DNA sequences in this sample translate to the same CDR3.

The sequenced sample consisted of blood. The chain recombines TRBV12-3 or TRBV12-4 with TRBJ1-3; a weak D match, TRBD1 (5 bases). This clonotype was obtained from a female donor with papillary thyroid cancer or a benign thyroid nodule (not recorded which). Some clones in this sample may be carry-over from other donors' samples. The CDR3 DNA reads as TGTGCCAGCAGCCCCCGGTCAGGGTCTGGAAACACCATATATTTC. Translated: CASSPRSGSGNTIYF.